This TCR beta chain was profiled in a study of STAT3 mutations in large granular lymphocyte leukemia. At the level of the study: Over half of T-LGLL patients had one or more immunosuppressive regimens.

Sequenced by immunoSEQ multiplex PCR; TCRdb stores in-frame clones only, minus some. The sample includes tens of thousands of clones, about three quarters seen only once; the top ten take about 0.45%. Comments on this clone: Its antigen is currently unknown.

Study-level results: Samples missed the first appearance of the clone. In some patients, a small highly pathogenic clone possibly went undetected. TCR clonotype switching after therapy occurred in about 30% of the 18 patients. In T-cell large granular lymphocyte leukemia, about half of patients showed multiple immunodominant subclonotypes.

The receptor's source is a human donor with T large granular lymphocyte leukemia. Some clones in this sample may be carry-over from other donors' samples. Sequencing was performed on PBMCs.

CDR3 DNA sequence: TGTGCCAGCGGGTCGGTGGGAGACTATGGCTACACCTTC. Amino acid sequence: CASGSVGDYGYTF. This sequence joins TRBV2 and TRBJ1-2; D call uncertain. In germline, CDR1 is SNHLY, CDR2 FYNNEI. V was clipped by 8 bases and J by 3 bases, with 13 bases between them. CDR3 size: 13 residues.